The 18 T cell receptor beta chains below all came from one sample that was sequenced in a study of read filtering for tumor transcriptome and immune sequencing. Molecular barcoded adaptors covering alpha/delta and beta/gamma chains were used on 400 ng RNA. MiXCR was run by TCRdb on the reads, yielding one entry per CDR3 protein. The sample lists about 86,000 distinct CDR3 sequences; 9% to 15% were seen once. Material for sequencing was a population of CD138-negative cells sorted from bone marrow. The receptors here all came from a donor aged 40 or over with multiple myeloma.

This clonotype has a single count. The chain recombines TRBV5-1 with TRBJ2-7, with D tentatively TRBD1 (6 bases). V lost 7 bases, J lost 6 bases, and 17 bases lay in between. The CDR3 runs 13 residues. Per the germline V gene, CDR1 is SGHRS and CDR2 is YFSETQ. For the CDR3, the DNA is TGCGCCAGCTCCTTCGAACAGGGATTCGAGCAGTACTTC. Its protein is CASSFEQGFEQYF.

This clonotype has ten or more counts. The chain recombines TRBV12-3 or TRBV12-4 with TRBJ2-1; 12 nucleotides match TRBD2. V trimming: 5 bases; J trimming: 5 bases; junction bases outside the gene matches: 7. This CDR3 has 16 residues. The CDR3, as DNA: TGTGCCAGCAGTGCATTGGGACTAGCGGGTAACAATGAGCAGTTCTTC. Its protein product is CASSALGLAGNNEQFF.

This clonotype came up many times. This chain uses TRBV19 with TRBJ2-5, with TRBD1 identical over 9 bases. Unmatched junction bases numbered 3, after V lost 4 bases and J lost 3 bases. The CDR3 covers 14 residues. Germline loops: CDR1 LNHDA, CDR2 SQIVND (reference sequence). In DNA form, the CDR3 reads TGTGCCAGTAGTACCTGGACAGGGGAAGAGACCCAGTACTTC. Translation gives CASSTWTGEETQYF.

This rearrangement joins TRBV20-1 to TRBJ2-1; maybe TRBD2 (5 bases). The V end was cut by 1 base, the J end by 8 bases, with 12 bases between. Germline V gene lookup returns CDR1 DFQATT and CDR2 SNEGSKA (reference sequence). This CDR3 is 13 amino acids long. In DNA, the CDR3 is TGCAGTGCTAGAGTAGGCTGGGAGTATGAGCAGTTCTTC. This codes for CSARVGWEYEQFF.

V gene TRBV29-1 combines with J gene TRBJ2-2; possible D gene TRBD2, 6 bases. CDR1 and CDR2 (germline): SQVTM, ANQGSEA. The CDR3 spans 12 residues. Trimming left V 7 bases short and J 7 bases short, with 13 bases between. Written as DNA, the CDR3 is TGCAGCGCTGAGGCGGGAATCGGGGAGCTGTTTTTT. Amino acids: CSAEAGIGELFF.

This clonotype was observed at least ten times. The chain couples TRBV5-1 to TRBJ2-1; D is perhaps TRBD2 (5 bases). Germline lookup yields CDR1 SGHRS and CDR2 YFSETQ. This CDR3 spans 13 amino acids. Deletions cut 0 bases from V and 5 bases from J, with 6 bases between. In DNA form, the CDR3 reads TGCGCCAGCAGCTTGGAGGGAGACAATGAGCAGTTCTTC. It codes for CASSLEGDNEQFF.

This clonotype showed up many times. The chain is built from TRBV18 and TRBJ1-2, with a possible D match to TRBD1 (5 bases). There are 14 residues in the CDR3. Germline V gene sequence: CDR1 KGHSH, CDR2 LQKENI. V lost 2 bases and J 4 bases, leaving 11 bases between the germline ends. This chain's CDR3 is CASSPSEGIYGYTF. Written as DNA, the CDR3 is TGTGCCAGCTCACCATCCGAGGGGATCTATGGCTACACCTTC.

In this sample, this clonotype turned up many times. The rearrangement uses TRBV3-1 and TRBJ2-5; possibly TRBD1 or TRBD2 for D (7 bases each). CDR3 size: 15 residues. In germline, CDR1 is LGHDT, CDR2 YNNKEL (reference sequence). Trimming took 3 bases from V and 1 from J, leaving 12 bases between them. The CDR3 DNA reads as TGTGCCAGCAGCCACAGGGGGGGACCCCAAGAGACCCAGTACTTC. Its protein is CASSHRGGPQETQYF.

This clonotype was detected many times. V is TRBV5-1 and J is TRBJ1-1; D remains unclear. Germline loops: CDR1 SGHRS, CDR2 YFSETQ. The CDR3 totals 15 residues. Trimming left V 0 bases short and J 2 bases short, with 11 bases between. CDR3 region: CASSLASYINTEAFF. The CDR3 nucleotides read TGCGCCAGCAGCTTGGCCAGTTACATCAACACTGAAGCTTTCTTT. The whole variable domain, remainder taken from reference TRBV5-1 and TRBJ1-1, is KAGVTQTPRYLIKTRGQQVTLSCSPISGHRSVSWYQQTPGQGLQFLFEYFSETQRNKGNFPGRFSGRQFSNSRSEMNVSTLELGDSALYLCASSLASYINTEAFFGQGTRLTVV.

This clonotype occurred many times. J is TRBJ2-1 and V is TRBV6-2 or TRBV6-3; D gene ambiguous. Trimming cost V 2 bases and J 8 bases, with 7 bases left between them. The CDR3 is made up of 12 amino acids. Germline assignment: CDR1 MNHEY and CDR2 SVGEGT. The CDR3 coding sequence is TGTGCCAGCAGTTACACCCTTTATGAGCAGTTCTTC. Translating it yields CASSYTLYEQFF.

This clonotype was seen only a few times. Being one base from a much bigger clone, this may be a read error. The V and J genes are TRBV12-3 or TRBV12-4 and TRBJ2-7; D is possibly TRBD1 or TRBD2 (5 bases each). CDR3 length: 13 amino acids. V gave up 5 bases and J gave up 2 bases, with 10 bases separating them. The chain's CDR3 is CASSLQGPYEQYF. The CDR3 DNA sequence: TGTGCCAGCAGTCTCCAGGGACCCTACGAGCAGTACTTC.

In this sample, this clonotype turned up many times. The CDR3 loop reads CASSRLIAGGSGKETQYF. CDR3 bases: TGTGCCAGCTCACGTCTGATCGCGGGAGGCAGTGGAAAAGAGACCCAGTACTTC. The chain links TRBV18 to TRBJ2-5; 8 bases are a match to TRBD2. The CDR3 loop spans 18 amino acids. Losses at the gene ends were 4 bases for V and 3 bases for J; bases not matched to a gene: 16. CDR1 KGHSH and CDR2 LQKENI come from the germline V gene. Full variable domain (rest looked up from reference TRBV18 and TRBJ2-5): NAGVMQNPRHLVRRRGQEARLRCSPMKGHSHVYWYRQLPEEGLKFMVYLQKENIIDESGMPKERFSAEFPKEGPSILRIQQVVRGDSAAYFCASSRLIAGGSGKETQYFGPGTRLLVL.

This clonotype was detected ten times or more. The genes are TRBV20-1 and TRBJ2-7, with unresolved D. The V gene lost 2 bases and the J gene lost 3 bases, with 14 bases spanning the gap. The length of the CDR3 is 14 residues. From germline, CDR1 is DFQATT and CDR2 SNEGSKA (reference sequence). CDR3 nucleotides: TGCAGTGCTAGACCCGTATCGGAGCTCTACGAGCAGTACTTC. As protein: CSARPVSELYEQYF.

This clonotype has more than one count but fewer than ten. The chain couples TRBV30 to TRBJ2-1, with D unclear. This CDR3 has 16 amino acids. V gave up 0 bases and J gave up 4 bases, with 16 bases separating them. The germline gives CDR1 GTSNPN, CDR2 SVGIG (reference sequence). The CDR3, as DNA: TGTGCCTGGAGTGTACAAGAACTGGAGTGGTACAATGAGCAGTTCTTC. Protein sequence: CAWSVQELEWYNEQFF. The full variable domain, with the rest looked up from reference TRBV30 and TRBJ2-1, is SQTIHQWPATLVQPVGSPLSLECTVEGTSNPNLYWYRQAAGRGLQLLFYSVGIGQISSEVPQNLSASRPQDRQFILSSKKLLLSDSGFYLCAWSVQELEWYNEQFFGPGTRLTVL.

J is TRBJ2-2 and V is TRBV11-2; the D is unclear. Trimming stripped 0 bases from V and 4 bases from J, with 3 bases between. The CDR3 has 13 amino acids. The germline V gene has CDR1 SGHAT and CDR2 FQNNGV. This chain's CDR3 is CASSLDPTGELFF. DNA of the CDR3: TGTGCCAGCAGCTTAGACCCCACCGGGGAGCTGTTTTTT.

Concerning this clonotype itself: The junction differs from germline at one of its ends, possibly a read error. The chain combines TRBV5-1 with TRBJ1-1, with D maybe TRBD1 (5 bases). This CDR3 is 15 amino acids long. Germline CDR1 is SGHRS and CDR2 is YFSETQ. The CDR3 here is CSSSLASGLSTEAFF. The CDR3 nucleotides read TGCTCCAGCAGCTTGGCTTCAGGGTTGAGCACTGAAGCTTTCTTT.

This clonotype was observed at least ten times. The rearrangement uses TRBV20-1 and TRBJ2-7, with D possibly being TRBD2 (6 bases). Germline assignment: CDR1 DFQATT and CDR2 SNEGSKA (reference sequence). The CDR3 covers 14 residues. Trimming cost V 0 bases and J 5 bases, with 14 bases left between them. CDR3 loop: CSARDEGGSHEQYF. The CDR3 region has the DNA TGCAGTGCTAGAGATGAAGGAGGGTCCCACGAGCAGTACTTC.

There are many counts of this clonotype. The rearrangement links TRBV20-1 to TRBJ1-1; 7 bases fit TRBD1. J gave up 5 bases and V 0 bases, and 12 bases lay outside the gene matches. The CDR3 has 16 residues. CDR1 DFQATT and CDR2 SNEGSKA come from the germline V gene (reference sequence). The CDR3 region has the DNA TGCAGTGCTAGAGATCCGCAGGGGGGATCTGGAACTGAAGCTTTCTTT. Encoded protein: CSARDPQGGSGTEAFF.